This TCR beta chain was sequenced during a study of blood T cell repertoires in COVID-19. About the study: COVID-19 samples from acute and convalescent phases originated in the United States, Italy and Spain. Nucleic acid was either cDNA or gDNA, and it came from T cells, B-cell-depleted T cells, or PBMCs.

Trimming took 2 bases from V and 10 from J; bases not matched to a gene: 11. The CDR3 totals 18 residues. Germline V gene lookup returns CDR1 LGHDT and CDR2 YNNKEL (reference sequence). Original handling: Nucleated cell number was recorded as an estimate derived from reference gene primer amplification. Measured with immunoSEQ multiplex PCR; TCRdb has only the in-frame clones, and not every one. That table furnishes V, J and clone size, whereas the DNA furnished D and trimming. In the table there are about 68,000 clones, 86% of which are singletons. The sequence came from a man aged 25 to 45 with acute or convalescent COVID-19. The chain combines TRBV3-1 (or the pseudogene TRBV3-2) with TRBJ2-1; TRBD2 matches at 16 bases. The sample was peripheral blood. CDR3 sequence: CASSQNSAPGLAGGEQFF. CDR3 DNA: TGTGCCAGCAGCCAAAACTCTGCTCCGGGACTAGCGGGAGGGGAGCAGTTCTTC.